These 8 T cell receptor beta chains share one sample of origin, sequenced in a study of CD8+ T cells in alopecia areata. The treatment here: oral pan-JAK inhibitor, 5-10 mg twice daily. RNA was extracted and reverse transcribed into cDNA as the sequencing template. Repertoires were generated with immunoSEQ multiplex PCR, while TCRdb's copy carries only in-frame clones and drops some. There are more than 200,000 clones in the sample; 43% occur only once, and over 2.5% lies in the top ten. The sequenced sample was CD4+ T cells sorted from blood, obtained around week 37, from a patient treated with tofacitinib. These receptors all come from a human donor with alopecia areata.

The chain is built from TRBV29-1 and TRBJ2-5, with D perhaps TRBD2 (5 bases). Germline CDR1 is SQVTM and CDR2 is ANQGSEA. The V end was cut by 6 bases, the J end by 5 bases, with 16 bases between. The CDR3 covers 13 residues. This CDR3 is CSVRDGYSETQYF. The CDR3 DNA reads as TGCAGCGTCCGGGATGGTTACTCGGAGACCCAGTACTTC.

The V and J genes are TRBV5-1 and TRBJ2-7; weak D call: TRBD1 (6 bases). CDR1 is SGHRS, CDR2 YFSETQ, per germline. The CDR3 runs to 12 residues. CDR3 coding DNA: TGCGCCAGCAGCTTGGCCGGTGGCAGGGGAGAAGTC. This translates into CASSLAGGRGEV.

The CDR3 sequence is CASSPRTANTGELFF. CDR3 nucleotide sequence: TGTGCCAGCAGCCCGAGGACCGCGAACACCGGGGAGCTGTTTTTT. This chain uses TRBV11-3 with TRBJ2-2; D uncertain. This CDR3 is built from 15 residues. Trimming pared 5 bases from V and 0 bases from J, leaving 10 bases between. Germline V CDR1 and CDR2: SGHNT, YENEEA.

J is TRBJ1-5 and V is TRBV7-2; 7 bases align to TRBD1. Trimming took 5 bases from V and 8 from J; bases not matched to a gene: 6. The CDR3 is made up of 13 amino acids. Germline V CDR1 and CDR2: SGHTA, FQGNSA. For the CDR3, the DNA is TGTGCCAGCAGCCCCGACAGGGACAAGCCCCAGCATTTT. Encoded protein: CASSPDRDKPQHF.

This clone was seen a few times. The V gene is TRBV30, the J gene TRBJ2-6, with D tentatively TRBD2 (6 bases). Trimming stripped 4 bases from V and 0 bases from J, with 13 bases between. CDR1 is GTSNPN and CDR2 is SVGIG in the germline V gene (reference sequence). The CDR3 consists of 16 residues. DNA for the CDR3: TGTGCCTGGATGGGGGGTGCCTACTCTGGGGCCAACGTCCTGACTTTC. Amino acid sequence: CAWMGGAYSGANVLTF. Based on the CDR3 plus reference TRBV30 and TRBJ2-6, the full variable domain is SQTIHQWPATLVQPVGSPLSLECTVEGTSNPNLYWYRQAAGRGLQLLFYSVGIGQISSEVPQNLSASRPQDRQFILSSKKLLLSDSGFYLCAWMGGAYSGANVLTFGAGSRLTVL.

The chain has TRBV29-1 and TRBJ2-3, with D possibly matching TRBD2 (5 bases). Trimming took 4 bases from V and 5 from J, leaving 7 bases between them. The length of the CDR3 is 11 residues. Germline-derived CDR1 and CDR2 are SQVTM and ANQGSEA. In DNA form, the CDR3 reads TGCAGCGTTGTTGCGGGAGATACGCAGTATTTT. Translation: CSVVAGDTQYF.

V and J are TRBV4-3 and TRBJ2-7; TRBD1 aligns across 8 bases. Germline V gene data show CDR1 as LGHNA and CDR2 as YSLEER. Trimming at V came to 1 base and at J to 1 base, leaving 6 bases not matched to a gene. The length of the CDR3 is 16 residues. CDR3 coding DNA: TGCGCCAGCAGCCAAGCTGTTAGGACAGGGTCCTACGAGCAGTACTTC. Its translation is CASSQAVRTGSYEQYF.

Only a few counts were recorded for this clone. This CDR3 reads CASTHSGTPRQPQHF. Written as DNA, the CDR3 is TGTGCCAGCACCCATTCCGGGACCCCACGGCAACCCCAGCATTTT. The chain combines TRBV28 with TRBJ1-5, with D possibly matching TRBD1 (5 bases). Germline values: CDR1 MDHEN, CDR2 SYDVKM. This CDR3 is 15 amino acids long. Deletions cut 7 bases from V and 10 bases from J, with 23 bases between.